A single sample is the source of the 9 T cell receptor beta chains below, sequenced in a study of blood T cells in healthy people across ages. The second PCR ran roughly 6 to 11 cycles with a sample-barcoded 5' primer and J-beta primers. Each CDR3 protein gets one entry after TCRdb re-called the 5' RACE reads with MiXCR. This sample has around 800,000 distinct CDR3 sequences, with roughly 46% found just once. Material: blood. The origin of the receptors is an elderly man in good health.

The V call is TRBV20-1, the J call TRBJ2-3, with D perhaps TRBD2 (6 bases). CDR1 is DFQATT and CDR2 is SNEGSKA in the germline V gene (reference sequence). V gave up 0 bases and J gave up 1 base, with 11 bases separating them. The CDR3 has 15 amino acids. The CDR3 DNA reads as TGCAGTGCTAGAGATCAAGTAGCGGGCACAGATACGCAGTATTTT. Translation gives CSARDQVAGTDTQYF.

CDR3 nucleotides: TGCGCCAGCAGCCAAGAATCCACAGGAAACTATGGCTACACCTTC. This sequence encodes CASSQESTGNYGYTF. This sequence joins TRBV4-3 and TRBJ1-2; tentatively, D is TRBD1 (5 bases). The V end was cut by 0 bases, the J end by 2 bases, with 10 bases between. The CDR3 covers 15 residues. Germline loops: CDR1 LGHNA, CDR2 YSLEER.

Comment on this clonotype: One end of the junction fails to match germline, which may point to a read error. The V gene is TRBV20-1, the J gene TRBJ1-6, with D maybe TRBD1 (6 bases). Germline V lookup: CDR1 DFQATT, CDR2 SNEGSKA (reference sequence). The CDR3 is made up of 16 amino acids. CDR3 amino acids: CSAPGQKRSYNSPPHF. The CDR3 region has the DNA TGCAGTGCCCCTGGACAGAAACGCTCCTATAATTCGCCCCCCCACTTT.

V is TRBV20-1 and J is TRBJ2-1, with 10 bases lining up with TRBD1. Germline V lookup: CDR1 DFQATT, CDR2 SNEGSKA (reference sequence). This CDR3 is 14 amino acids long. Losses at the gene ends were 6 bases for V and 5 bases for J; bases not matched to a gene: 7. CDR3 amino acids: CSANPGTGDNEQFF. The DNA for the CDR3 is TGCAGTGCCAACCCCGGGACAGGGGACAATGAGCAGTTCTTC.

This clonotype was seen many times. This chain uses TRBV12-3 or TRBV12-4 with TRBJ2-7; D gene uncertain. With 8 bases removed from V and 0 bases from J, the gap between germline ends came to 5 bases. The length of the CDR3 is 11 residues. The CDR3 loop is CASAHSYEQYF. CDR3 bases: TGTGCCAGCGCCCACTCCTACGAGCAGTACTTC.

This rearrangement joins TRBV9 to TRBJ2-1; 8 bases align to TRBD2. The germline CDR1 and CDR2 sequences are SGDLS and YYNGEE. The junction had 12 bases not matched to a gene; V was cut back by 2 bases and J by 2 bases. This CDR3 has 18 residues. The CDR3 here is CASSVDFRSGGPYNEQFF. The CDR3 nucleotides are TGTGCCAGCAGCGTCGATTTCCGTTCGGGAGGGCCCTACAATGAGCAGTTCTTC.

The rearrangement links TRBV4-1 to TRBJ2-3; no definite D call. From germline, CDR1 is MGHRA and CDR2 YSYEKL. The CDR3 is 15 amino acids. V gave up 1 base and J gave up 2 bases, with 10 bases separating them. The CDR3 loop reads CASSQVSAPTDTQYF. The CDR3 DNA is TGCGCCAGCAGCCAAGTATCAGCACCCACAGATACGCAGTATTTT.

This chain links TRBV14 with TRBJ2-5, with a tentative D call TRBD2 (6 bases). The DNA end is a closer match to TRBJ2-7, so the J assignment may be wrong. Germline CDR1 reads SGHDN; CDR2 reads FVKESK. CDR3 length: 15 amino acids. The CDR3 here is CASSDPGTVPYEQYF. CDR3 sequence (DNA): TGTGCCAGCAGCGATCCCGGGACTGTCCCCTACGAGCAGTACTTC.

The genes are TRBV7-2 and TRBJ2-7, with a tentative D call TRBD1 (7 bases). The CDR3 has 17 residues. Germline V gene lookup returns CDR1 SGHTA and CDR2 FQGNSA. V lost 1 base to trimming and J lost 5 bases, with 21 bases between them. For the CDR3, the DNA is TGTGCCAGCAGCTTAGGCCCTCGGGCAGGGGGGAAGGACGAGCAGTACTTC. Residues: CASSLGPRAGGKDEQYF.